This T cell receptor (beta chain) was profiled in a study of regulatory T cells in long-lasting Graves disease. The TCR beta library used iRepertoire HTBI primers with Arm-PCR amplification of CDR3. TCRdb passed the multiplex PCR reads through MiXCR, listing each CDR3 protein once. The repertoire holds roughly 610,000 distinct CDR3 sequences, with about 15% as singletons. Time point reported: newly diagnosed GD, antithyroid drugs for less than 3 months. The TCR library was made from RNA extracted from PBMCs. With 2 bases removed from V and 6 bases from J, the gap between germline ends came to 19 bases. The CDR3 contains 17 residues. Germline V gene sequence: CDR1 MDHEN, CDR2 SYDVKM. This clonotype was found many times. The same specimen was also included in a second study, on T cells in Graves' hyperthyroidism and ophthalmopathy. This second study notes: Stable hyperthyroidism and ophthalmopathy were separated using 13 V-J signatures.

Source: peripheral blood mononuclear cells (PBMCs), taken at new diagnosis, from a patient treated with antithyroid drugs. The receptor was isolated from a young woman with Graves disease. The chain links TRBV28 to TRBJ1-4; D not resolved. The CDR3 coding sequence is TGTGCCAGCAGTTTAACCTCCCCCTTGGGTGACTATGAAAAACTGTTTTTT. It codes for CASSLTSPLGDYEKLFF.